This entry concerns a single T cell receptor (beta chain). CDR1 is LNHDA and CDR2 is SQIVND in the germline V gene (reference sequence). Deletions cut 1 base from V and 4 bases from J, with 10 bases between. The CDR3 consists of 14 residues. These data are taken from a study of blood T cell repertoires in COVID-19. On the study more broadly: Whether acute or convalescent, the COVID-19 samples came from the United States, Italy and Spain. T cells, B-cell-depleted T cells, or PBMCs provided the cDNA or gDNA that served as material.

Libraries were prepared by immunoSEQ multiplex PCR; TCRdb keeps only in-frame clonotypes and omits some of them. The repertoire holds around 400,000 clones, approximately 87% seen once, with about 2.1% in the top ten. The clonotype originates from a woman aged 55-69 years with COVID-19, enrolled during active disease. V usage is TRBV19 and J usage is TRBJ1-1; the D is unclear. Material: peripheral blood. DNA of the CDR3: TGTGCCAGTAGTATAGCCGAAGGGAGCACTGAAGCTTTCTTT. The encoded protein is CASSIAEGSTEAFF.